Here is one T cell receptor beta chain with its context. Study donors comprised healthy, HIV-negative adults devoid of recent acute infection or vaccination. This entry is derived from a study of shared clonotypes between healthy human individuals. For the study at large: Samples came from two female and a few male donors aged 18 to 49.

The authors ran the assay at deep level. Clones were sequenced by immunoSEQ multiplex PCR, and TCRdb holds only the in-frame ones, with some missing. Of more than 400,000 clones in the sample, more than 75% are singletons; the top ten hold approximately 12%. Sequencing used PBMCs. The sequence was obtained from a woman in her thirties or forties in good health. Some clones in this sample may be carry-over from other donors' samples.

The chain's CDR3 is CSAWRPGQETQYF. The CDR3 DNA reads TGCAGCGCCTGGCGTCCGGGGCAAGAGACCCAGTACTTC. The chain employs TRBV29-1 and TRBJ2-5; tentatively, D is TRBD2 (5 bases). V shed 7 bases and J shed 2 bases, with 14 bases lying between them. CDR1 is SQVTM and CDR2 is ANQGSEA in the germline V gene. The CDR3 sequence is 13 residues long.